The 5 T cell receptor beta chains below were found in one sample sequenced in a study of blood T cell repertoires in COVID-19. TCRdb keeps only in-frame clones here, not all; method: immunoSEQ multiplex PCR. The repertoire includes 110,000 to 150,000 clones, about 80% of them detected once, and about 40% sits in the top ten. Material for sequencing was peripheral blood. Receptors originate from a human donor in a cohort sampled during active COVID-19.

The chain joins TRBV3-1 (or the pseudogene TRBV3-2) to TRBJ1-1, with 9 bases that match TRBD1. The CDR3 is made up of 17 amino acids. Trimming took 5 bases from V and 6 from J; bases not matched to a gene: 16. CDR1 is LGHDT and CDR2 is YNNKEL in the germline V gene (reference sequence). CDR3 amino acids: CASSCYVPGQGVPEAFF. CDR3 DNA sequence: TGTGCCAGCAGCTGCTATGTACCGGGACAGGGTGTCCCTGAAGCTTTCTTT.

A single count supports this clone. This sequence joins TRBV2 and TRBJ2-7, with a possible D match to TRBD2 (6 bases). The germline V gene has CDR1 SNHLY and CDR2 FYNNEI. Trimming took off 8 bases at V and 5 bases at J, with 10 bases between the two ends. The CDR3 is 11 residues long. The CDR3 region is CASDRGNEQYF. The CDR3 DNA reads TGTGCCAGCGACCGGGGGAACGAGCAGTACTTC.

This clone was found once. V and J are TRBV6-4 and TRBJ1-1, with D possibly being TRBD1 (6 bases). Looked up from germline, CDR1 is MRHNA and CDR2 is SNTAGT. With 11 bases removed from V and 4 bases from J, the gap between germline ends came to 17 bases. The CDR3 has 13 amino acids. As DNA, the CDR3 is TGTGCCTCCAGCCTAGAAGGGGGCACTGAAGCTTTCTTT. Translating it yields CASSLEGGTEAFF.

The gene calls are TRBV5-1 and TRBJ2-5; perhaps TRBD1 as D (6 bases). From germline, CDR1 is SGHRS and CDR2 YFSETQ. Trimming removed 0 bases at V and 2 bases at J, with 8 bases between. The CDR3 has 14 amino acids. The CDR3: CASSLVGQQETQYF. The CDR3 DNA sequence: TGCGCCAGCAGCTTGGTAGGACAGCAAGAGACCCAGTACTTC.

J is TRBJ1-1 and V is TRBV11-3, with D perhaps matching TRBD1 (5 bases). Germline V CDR1 and CDR2: SGHNT, YENEEA. Trimming removed 2 bases at V and 0 bases at J, with 7 bases between. This CDR3 contains 14 residues. CDR3 in DNA: TGTGCCAGCAGCTTACCCAGGGTGAACACTGAAGCTTTCTTT. Its protein is CASSLPRVNTEAFF.